This TCR beta chain comes out of a study of T cells in Graves' hyperthyroidism and ophthalmopathy. It was considered stable Graves' hyperthyroidism when ophthalmopathy did not progress within 18 months. The V end was cut by 0 bases, the J end by 5 bases, with 10 bases between. The CDR3 has 14 residues. The germline CDR1 and CDR2 sequences are KGHSH and LQKENI. Amplified TCR beta CDR3 regions derived from RNA transcripts. HTBI primers were employed in a first-round RT-PCR of the TCR CDR3. Each CDR3 protein is one row after TCRdb ran MiXCR on the multiplex PCR reads. The table includes approximately 640,000 distinct CDR3 sequences, 17% detected once. This clonotype has a handful of counts.

V is TRBV18 and J is TRBJ2-5; D is possibly TRBD1 (7 bases). The sequence was collected from a man in his fifties or sixties with Graves' hyperthyroidism. Sequencing was carried out using blood. The CDR3 DNA reads as TGTGCCAGCTCACCACCGACAGGGAGGGAGACCCAGTACTTC. Translated: CASSPPTGRETQYF.